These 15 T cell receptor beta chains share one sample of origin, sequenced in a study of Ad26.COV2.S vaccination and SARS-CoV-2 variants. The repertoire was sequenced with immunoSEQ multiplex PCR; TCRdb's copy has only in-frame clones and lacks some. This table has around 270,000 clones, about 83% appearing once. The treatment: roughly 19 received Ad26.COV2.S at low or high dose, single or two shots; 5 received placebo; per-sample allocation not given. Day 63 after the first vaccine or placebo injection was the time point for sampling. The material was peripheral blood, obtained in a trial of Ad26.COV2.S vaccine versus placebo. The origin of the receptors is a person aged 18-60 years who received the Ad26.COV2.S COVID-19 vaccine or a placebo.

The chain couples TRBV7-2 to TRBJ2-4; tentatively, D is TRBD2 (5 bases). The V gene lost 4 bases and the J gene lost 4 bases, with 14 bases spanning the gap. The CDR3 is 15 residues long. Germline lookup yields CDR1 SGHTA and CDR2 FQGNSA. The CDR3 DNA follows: TGTGCCAGCAGCTCCCCGAGGGTGTTAAAAAACATTCAGTACTTC. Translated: CASSSPRVLKNIQYF.

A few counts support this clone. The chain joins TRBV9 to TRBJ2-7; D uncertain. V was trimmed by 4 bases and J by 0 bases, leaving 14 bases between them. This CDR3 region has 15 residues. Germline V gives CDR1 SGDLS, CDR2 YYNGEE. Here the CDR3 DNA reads TGTGCCAGCAGCCCCTTGGCCGTACTCTCCTACGAGCAGTACTTC. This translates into CASSPLAVLSYEQYF.

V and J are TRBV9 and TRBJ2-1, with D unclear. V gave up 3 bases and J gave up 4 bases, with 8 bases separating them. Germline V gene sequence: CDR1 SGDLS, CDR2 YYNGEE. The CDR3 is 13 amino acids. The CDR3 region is CASSDSGYNEQFF. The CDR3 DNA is TGTGCCAGCAGCGACTCCGGTTACAATGAGCAGTTCTTC.

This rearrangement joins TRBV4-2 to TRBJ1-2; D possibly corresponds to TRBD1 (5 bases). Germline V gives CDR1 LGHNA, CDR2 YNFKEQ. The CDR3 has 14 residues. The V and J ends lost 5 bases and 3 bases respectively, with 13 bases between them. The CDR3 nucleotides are TGTGCCAGCAGCAACGTCAGGGTGGACTATGGCTACACCTTC. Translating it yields CASSNVRVDYGYTF.

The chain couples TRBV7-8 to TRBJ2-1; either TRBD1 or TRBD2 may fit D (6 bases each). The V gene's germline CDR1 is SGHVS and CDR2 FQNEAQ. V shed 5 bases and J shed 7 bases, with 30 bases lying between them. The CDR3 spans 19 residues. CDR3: CASSLRIERGPRKWNEQFF. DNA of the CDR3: TGTGCCAGCAGCCTAAGGATCGAACGGGGGCCACGGAAATGGAATGAGCAGTTCTTC.

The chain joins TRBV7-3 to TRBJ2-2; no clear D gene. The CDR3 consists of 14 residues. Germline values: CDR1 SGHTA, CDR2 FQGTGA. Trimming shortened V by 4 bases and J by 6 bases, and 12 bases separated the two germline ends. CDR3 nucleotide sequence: TGTGCCAGCAGCTCCCTGACCGTCGCCGGGGAGCTGTTTTTT. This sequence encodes CASSSLTVAGELFF.

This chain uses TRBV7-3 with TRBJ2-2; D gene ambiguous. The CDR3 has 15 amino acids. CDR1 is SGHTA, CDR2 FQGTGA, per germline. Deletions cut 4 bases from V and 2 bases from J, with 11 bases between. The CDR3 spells CASSSMTGNTGELFF. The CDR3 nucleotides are TGTGCCAGCAGCTCGATGACTGGAAACACCGGGGAGCTGTTTTTT.

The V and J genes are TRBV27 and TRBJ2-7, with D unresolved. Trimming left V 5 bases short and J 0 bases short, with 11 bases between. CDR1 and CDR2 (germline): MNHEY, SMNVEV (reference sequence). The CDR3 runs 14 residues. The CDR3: CASSLRAISYEQYF. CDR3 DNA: TGTGCCAGCAGTCTTCGGGCCATCTCCTACGAGCAGTACTTC.

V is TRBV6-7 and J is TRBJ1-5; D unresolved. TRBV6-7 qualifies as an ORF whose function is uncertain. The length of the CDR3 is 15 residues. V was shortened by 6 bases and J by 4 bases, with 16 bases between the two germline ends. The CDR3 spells CASRTSGRANQPQHF. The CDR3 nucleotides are TGTGCCAGCAGGACCTCGGGGAGGGCTAATCAGCCCCAGCATTTT.

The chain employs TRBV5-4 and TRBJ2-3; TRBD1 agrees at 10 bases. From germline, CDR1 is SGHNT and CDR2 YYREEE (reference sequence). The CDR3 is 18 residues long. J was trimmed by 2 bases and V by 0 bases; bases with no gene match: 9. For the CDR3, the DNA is TGTGCCAGCAGCTTGGGCGGACAGGGGGAATTATTCACAGATACGCAGTATTTT. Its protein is CASSLGGQGELFTDTQYF.

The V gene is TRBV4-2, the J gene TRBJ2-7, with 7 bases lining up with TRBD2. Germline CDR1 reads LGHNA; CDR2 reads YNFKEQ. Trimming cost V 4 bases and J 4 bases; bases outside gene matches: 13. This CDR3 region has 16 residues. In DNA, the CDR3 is TGTGCCAGCAGCCCAATCGACAGCCTCGGGGGGTACGAGCAGTACTTC. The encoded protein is CASSPIDSLGGYEQYF.

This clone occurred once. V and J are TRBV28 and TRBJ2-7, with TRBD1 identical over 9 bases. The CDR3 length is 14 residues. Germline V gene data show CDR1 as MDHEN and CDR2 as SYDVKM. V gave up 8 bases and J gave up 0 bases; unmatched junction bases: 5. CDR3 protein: CASGRQGGSYEQYF. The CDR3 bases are TGTGCCAGCGGGAGACAGGGGGGCTCCTACGAGCAGTACTTC.

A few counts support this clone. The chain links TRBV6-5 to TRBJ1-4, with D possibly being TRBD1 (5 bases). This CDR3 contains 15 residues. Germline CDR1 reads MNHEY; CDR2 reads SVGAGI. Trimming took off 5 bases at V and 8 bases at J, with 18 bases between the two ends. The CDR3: CASSPGRKGGEKLFF. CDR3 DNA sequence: TGTGCCAGCAGTCCAGGGAGGAAAGGAGGAGAAAAACTGTTTTTT.

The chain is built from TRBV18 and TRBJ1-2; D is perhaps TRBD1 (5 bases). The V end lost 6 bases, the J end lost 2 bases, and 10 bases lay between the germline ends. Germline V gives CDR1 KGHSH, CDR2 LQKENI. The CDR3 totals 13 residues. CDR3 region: CASSLGVNYGYTF. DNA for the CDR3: TGTGCCAGCTCTCTAGGGGTGAACTATGGCTACACCTTC.

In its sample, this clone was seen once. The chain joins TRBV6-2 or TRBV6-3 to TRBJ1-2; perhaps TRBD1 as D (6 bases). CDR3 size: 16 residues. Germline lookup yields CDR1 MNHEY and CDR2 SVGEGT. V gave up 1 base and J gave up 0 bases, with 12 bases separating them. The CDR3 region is CASSYWRDISNYGYTF. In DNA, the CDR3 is TGTGCCAGCAGTTACTGGCGGGACATCTCTAACTATGGCTACACCTTC.